The 28 T cell receptor beta chains listed next were all sequenced from one sample in a study of blood T cell repertoires in COVID-19. Clones were sequenced by immunoSEQ multiplex PCR, and TCRdb holds only the in-frame ones, with some missing. The sample lists 300,000 to 450,000 clones, approximately 89% occurring once. The sample comprised PBMCs or T cells enriched from blood (not recorded which). Receptor source: a man aged 40-50 years in a cohort exposed to, infected with or recovered from COVID-19 (not recorded which).

V and J are TRBV19 and TRBJ2-1; no definite D call. Trimming left V 3 bases short and J 0 bases short, with 9 bases between. Germline values: CDR1 LNHDA, CDR2 SQIVND (reference sequence). The CDR3 has 15 residues. Here the CDR3 reads CASSMGRYSYNEQFF. The CDR3 DNA sequence: TGTGCCAGTAGTATGGGCCGATACTCCTACAATGAGCAGTTCTTC.

V and J are TRBV18 and TRBJ1-5, with TRBD1 matching 10 bases. The germline gives CDR1 KGHSH, CDR2 LQKENI. The V segment lost 3 bases and the J segment 2 bases; nucleotides outside the gene matches: 4. The CDR3 loop spans 16 amino acids. The CDR3 is CASSPSGTGGNQPQHF. The CDR3 DNA follows: TGTGCCAGCTCACCCTCCGGGACAGGGGGCAATCAGCCCCAGCATTTT.

The chain combines TRBV9 with TRBJ2-7, with D perhaps TRBD2 (6 bases). Per germline, CDR1 SGDLS and CDR2 YYNGEE. The CDR3 extends over 13 amino acids. Trimming removed 3 bases at V and 9 bases at J, with 16 bases between. For the CDR3, the DNA is TGTGCCAGCAGCGCGCCCTCGACTAGTCGGCAGTACTTC. It codes for CASSAPSTSRQYF.

This chain connects TRBV10-3 to TRBJ2-2; the D is unclear. The V gene's germline CDR1 is ENHRY and CDR2 SYGVKD. The V and J ends lost 0 bases and 5 bases respectively, with 10 bases between them. The CDR3 consists of 15 residues. CDR3 region: CAISESDSRTGELFF. The CDR3 bases are TGTGCCATCAGTGAGTCAGACTCCCGAACCGGGGAGCTGTTTTTT.

The chain uses TRBV19 and TRBJ2-5; 10 bases align to TRBD2. The CDR3 is 14 residues long. Germline V gene sequence: CDR1 LNHDA, CDR2 SQIVND (reference sequence). After removal of 3 bases from V and 5 bases from J, the junction contained 3 bases not matched to a gene. As DNA, the CDR3 is TGTGCCAGTAGTATGAGGACTAGCGGCGAGACCCAGTACTTC. Protein product: CASSMRTSGETQYF.

The chain combines TRBV7-9 with TRBJ2-6, with D unresolved. CDR3 length: 13 amino acids. With 5 bases removed from V and 2 bases from J, the gap between germline ends came to 4 bases. Germline lookup yields CDR1 SEHNR and CDR2 FQNEAQ (reference sequence). The CDR3 is CASSTPGANVLTF. The CDR3 DNA reads as TGTGCCAGCAGCACTCCTGGGGCCAACGTCCTGACTTTC. Full variable domain (missing parts from reference TRBV7-9 and TRBJ2-6): DTGVSQNPRHKITKRGQNVTFRCDPISEHNRLYWYRQTLGQGPEFLTYFQNEAQLEKSRLLSDRFSAERPKGSFSTLEIQRTEQGDSAMYLCASSTPGANVLTFGAGSRLTVL.

J is TRBJ1-5 and V is TRBV5-1; no reliable D call. The CDR3 extends over 15 amino acids. The germline V gene encodes CDR1 SGHRS and CDR2 YFSETQ. V lost 2 bases, J lost 0 bases, and 9 bases lay in between. CDR3 DNA: TGCGCCAGCAGCTTTGTAGGCGGTAGCAATCAGCCCCAGCATTTT. Encoded protein: CASSFVGGSNQPQHF.

V is TRBV4-2 and J is TRBJ1-1, with 7 bases identical to TRBD1. This CDR3 spans 15 amino acids. Germline lookup yields CDR1 LGHNA and CDR2 YNFKEQ. Unmatched junction bases numbered 4, after V lost 2 bases and J lost 1 base. The CDR3 DNA is TGTGCCAGCAGCCAACTCGGACAGGAGAACACTGAAGCTTTCTTT. This gives the protein CASSQLGQENTEAFF.

This clone occurred a few times. The chain recombines TRBV11-3 with TRBJ2-1; 7 nucleotides agree with TRBD2. CDR1 is SGHNT and CDR2 is YENEEA in the germline V gene. V shed 5 bases, J shed 10 bases, and the junction held 17 bases outside the gene matches. The length of the CDR3 is 16 residues. CDR3 nucleotide sequence: TGTGCCAGCAGCCCCCTTGGCGGGAGCAACCTGGGGGAGCAGTTCTTC. Translation gives CASSPLGGSNLGEQFF.

This rearrangement joins TRBV5-1 to TRBJ2-7; 8 nucleotides agree with TRBD2. Per the germline V gene, CDR1 is SGHRS and CDR2 is YFSETQ. The CDR3 runs 14 residues. With 3 bases clipped from V and 6 bases from J, the junction kept 8 bases outside the gene matches. The DNA of the CDR3 is TGCGCCAGCAGCTCCGGGACTAGTGGAGCCGAGCAGTACTTC. Encoded protein: CASSSGTSGAEQYF. Supplemented by reference TRBV5-1 and TRBJ2-7, the full variable domain reads KAGVTQTPRYLIKTRGQQVTLSCSPISGHRSVSWYQQTPGQGLQFLFEYFSETQRNKGNFPGRFSGRQFSNSRSEMNVSTLELGDSALYLCASSSGTSGAEQYFGPGTRLTVT.

V and J are TRBV9 and TRBJ2-5, with TRBD2 matching 12 bases. Germline V gene sequence: CDR1 SGDLS, CDR2 YYNGEE. CDR3 length equals 17 residues. V lost 2 bases and J lost 1; bases outside the gene matches: 6. The CDR3 sequence: CASSVSGLAGTQETQYF. The CDR3 DNA follows: TGTGCCAGCAGCGTTTCCGGACTAGCGGGGACCCAAGAGACCCAGTACTTC. Full variable domain (missing parts from reference TRBV9 and TRBJ2-5): DSGVTQTPKHLITATGQRVTLRCSPRSGDLSVYWYQQSLDQGLQFLIQYYNGEERAKGNILERFSAQQFPDLHSELNLSSLELGDSALYFCASSVSGLAGTQETQYFGPGTRLLVL.

The chain carries TRBV4-1 and TRBJ2-7; D remains unclear. Per the germline V gene, CDR1 is MGHRA and CDR2 is YSYEKL. V was clipped by 3 bases and J by 0 bases, with 6 bases between them. This CDR3 contains 13 residues. The DNA of the CDR3 is TGCGCCAGCAGCCATACTGGCTCCTACGAGCAGTACTTC. It specifies CASSHTGSYEQYF.

The chain has TRBV15 and TRBJ1-5; 8 nucleotides align to TRBD1. The CDR3 loop spans 18 amino acids. The V segment lost 1 base and the J segment 2 bases; nucleotides outside the gene matches: 10. In germline, CDR1 is LNHNV, CDR2 YYDKDF (reference sequence). The chain's CDR3 is CATSRARTGSRGNQPQHF. CDR3 bases: TGTGCCACCAGCAGAGCCAGGACAGGGAGTAGGGGCAATCAGCCCCAGCATTTT. Based on the CDR3 plus reference TRBV15 and TRBJ1-5, the full variable domain is DAMVIQNPRYQVTQFGKPVTLSCSQTLNHNVMYWYQQKSSQAPKLLFHYYDKDFNNEADTPDNFQSRRPNTSFCFLDIRSPGLGDTAMYLCATSRARTGSRGNQPQHFGDGTRLSIL.

This chain connects TRBV19 to TRBJ1-5; 7 nucleotides agree with TRBD1. This CDR3 has 13 amino acids. Germline-derived CDR1 and CDR2 are LNHDA and SQIVND (reference sequence). With 4 bases clipped from V and 6 bases from J, the junction kept 3 bases outside the gene matches. Written as DNA, the CDR3 is TGTGCCAGTAGTACGGACAGGTCTCAGCCCCAGCATTTT. Its protein is CASSTDRSQPQHF.

This clone came up a few times. The V gene is TRBV3-1 (or the pseudogene TRBV3-2), the J gene TRBJ1-3; no clear D gene. V was shortened by 5 bases and J by 0 bases, with 8 bases between the two germline ends. Looked up from germline, CDR1 is LGHDT and CDR2 is YNNKEL (reference sequence). The CDR3 extends over 14 amino acids. Written as DNA, the CDR3 is TGTGCCAGCAGCTTGTTGAGCTCTGGAAACACCATATATTTT. Its protein is CASSLLSSGNTIYF.

The chain links TRBV7-3 to TRBJ2-1; tentatively, D is TRBD1 (6 bases). Germline values: CDR1 SGHTA, CDR2 FQGTGA. The V end lost 0 bases, the J end lost 4 bases, and 13 bases lay between the germline ends. The CDR3 sequence is 16 residues long. CDR3 DNA: TGTGCCAGCAGCTTAACAAGTAGGGGGATATACAATGAGCAGTTCTTC. This sequence encodes CASSLTSRGIYNEQFF.

This clone was seen just once. CDR3 residues: CASSRGQESYEQYF. CDR3 nucleotides: TGTGCCAGCAGCCGGGGACAGGAATCCTACGAGCAGTACTTC. J is TRBJ2-7 and V is TRBV11-2; 8 nucleotides agree with TRBD1. The V gene's germline CDR1 is SGHAT and CDR2 FQNNGV. Trimming took 5 bases from V and 1 from J; bases not matched to a gene: 4. The CDR3 is made up of 14 amino acids.

As concerns this clone: Additional DNA sequences in this sample encode the identical CDR3. The chain couples TRBV20-1 to TRBJ1-4, with 9 positions matching TRBD1. V trimming: 3 bases; J trimming: 4 bases; junction bases outside the gene matches: 6. Germline assignment: CDR1 DFQATT and CDR2 SNEGSKA (reference sequence). This CDR3 region has 15 residues. The CDR3 is CSASGTGGSNEKLFF. CDR3 nucleotides: TGCAGTGCTAGTGGAACAGGGGGCAGTAATGAAAAACTGTTTTTT.

This chain connects TRBV6-5 to TRBJ2-7; 8 bases match TRBD1. CDR1 is MNHEY and CDR2 is SVGAGI in the germline V gene. The V segment lost 2 bases and the J segment 2 bases; nucleotides outside the gene matches: 8. The CDR3 loop spans 16 amino acids. CDR3 DNA sequence: TGTGCCAGCAGTTACGGGTCAGGGGGCGAGCCCTACGAGCAGTACTTC. Translated, it gives CASSYGSGGEPYEQYF.

The V and J genes are TRBV29-1 and TRBJ2-1, with 7 bases fitting TRBD2. V was clipped by 4 bases and J by 7 bases; unmatched bases: 13. The CDR3 contains 15 residues. Per the germline V gene, CDR1 is SQVTM and CDR2 is ANQGSEA. For the CDR3, the DNA is TGCAGCGTTGCCCCTAGCGGTACCACTGGGAATGAGCAGTTCTTC. It is translated as CSVAPSGTTGNEQFF.

The table lists this clone with a few counts. V and J are TRBV14 and TRBJ1-4; D call uncertain. The CDR3 is made up of 15 amino acids. Germline-derived CDR1 and CDR2 are SGHDN and FVKESK. V lost 3 bases to trimming and J lost 7 bases, with 15 bases between them. This chain's CDR3 is CASSHIPGSGEKLFF. CDR3 in DNA: TGTGCCAGCAGCCACATTCCGGGGTCTGGTGAAAAACTGTTTTTT.

V and J are TRBV2 and TRBJ2-6; tentatively, D is TRBD2 (5 bases). In germline, CDR1 is SNHLY, CDR2 FYNNEI. This CDR3 is built from 15 residues. Trimming left V 5 bases short and J 4 bases short, with 12 bases between. CDR3: CASSSDYFGANVLTF. CDR3 bases: TGTGCCAGCAGTTCCGACTACTTCGGGGCCAACGTCCTGACTTTC. The complete variable domain, with remaining parts taken from reference TRBV2 and TRBJ2-6, reads EPEVTQTPSHQVTQMGQEVILRCVPISNHLYFYWYRQILGQKVEFLVSFYNNEISEKSEIFDDQFSVERPDGSNFTLKIRSTKLEDSAMYFCASSSDYFGANVLTFGAGSRLTVL.

This clone has just one count. The chain combines TRBV19 with TRBJ2-1, with TRBD2 matching over 7 bases. After removal of 5 bases from V and 7 bases from J, the junction contained 5 bases not matched to a gene. The germline V gene has CDR1 LNHDA and CDR2 SQIVND (reference sequence). The CDR3 runs to 13 residues. This CDR3 is CASSERDSNEQFF. DNA for the CDR3: TGTGCCAGTAGTGAGCGGGATAGTAATGAGCAGTTCTTC.

The gene calls are TRBV6-5 and TRBJ2-7; 9 nucleotides align to TRBD1. The CDR3 length is 15 residues. V was clipped by 11 bases and J by 4 bases; unmatched bases: 15. The V gene's germline CDR1 is MNHEY and CDR2 SVGAGI. The chain's CDR3 is CAGSQGGQGRYEQYF. CDR3 nucleotides: TGTGCCGGATCCCAAGGGGGACAGGGTCGTTACGAGCAGTACTTC.

The chain couples TRBV7-5 to TRBJ2-1; the table's D call, TRBD2, has no DNA check behind it. TRBV7-5 is a pseudogene locus. The CDR3 has 12 residues. The DNA for the CDR3 is TGTGTCCGTTATCGGGAGCCCAATGAGCAGTTCTTC. Protein sequence: CVRYREPNEQFF.

This clone occurred once. This CDR3 is CASSRGQGLGGEETQYF. The CDR3 nucleotides read TGTGCCAGCAGCAGGGGACAGGGCTTGGGAGGTGAAGAGACCCAGTACTTC. The rearrangement joins TRBV5-4 to TRBJ2-5; 9 nucleotides match TRBD1. From germline, CDR1 is SGHNT and CDR2 YYREEE (reference sequence). The trim removed 4 bases at V and 3 bases at J, leaving 13 bases unmatched. CDR3 length equals 17 residues.

The V and J genes are TRBV19 and TRBJ2-7; tentatively, D is TRBD1 (5 bases). The CDR3 sequence is 14 residues long. V shed 5 bases and J shed 6 bases, with 17 bases lying between them. Germline V gene lookup returns CDR1 LNHDA and CDR2 SQIVND (reference sequence). CDR3 DNA sequence: TGTGCCAGTAGTCAGGGCAATATAGTCTCCGAGCAGTACTTC. This codes for CASSQGNIVSEQYF.

The V call is TRBV6-4, the J call TRBJ2-1, with 7 bases aligning to TRBD2. CDR1 is MRHNA and CDR2 is SNTAGT in the germline V gene. CDR3 length equals 17 residues. Trimming removed 0 bases from V and 0 bases from J; junction bases left unmatched: 5. CDR3 DNA sequence: TGTGCCAGCAGTGACTCGGTTAGCGGGCCCTCCTACAATGAGCAGTTCTTC. Translated: CASSDSVSGPSYNEQFF.